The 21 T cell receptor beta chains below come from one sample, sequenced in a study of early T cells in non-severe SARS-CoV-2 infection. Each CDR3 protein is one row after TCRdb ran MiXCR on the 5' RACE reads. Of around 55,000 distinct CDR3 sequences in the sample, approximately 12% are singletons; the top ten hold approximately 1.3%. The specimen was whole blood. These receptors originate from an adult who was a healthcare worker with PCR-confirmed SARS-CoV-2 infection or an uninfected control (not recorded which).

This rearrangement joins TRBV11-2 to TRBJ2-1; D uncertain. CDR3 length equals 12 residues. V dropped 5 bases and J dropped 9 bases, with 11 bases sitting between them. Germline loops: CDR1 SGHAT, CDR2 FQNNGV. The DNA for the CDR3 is TGTGCCAGCAGCCCCCTGGCATCTGAGCAGTTCTTC. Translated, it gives CASSPLASEQFF.

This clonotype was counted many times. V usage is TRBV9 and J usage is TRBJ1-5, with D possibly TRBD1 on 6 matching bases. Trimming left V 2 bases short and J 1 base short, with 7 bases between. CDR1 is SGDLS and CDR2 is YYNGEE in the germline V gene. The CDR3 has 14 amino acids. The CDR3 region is CASSVGGSNQPQHF. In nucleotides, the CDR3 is TGTGCCAGCAGCGTCGGGGGCAGCAATCAGCCCCAGCATTTT.

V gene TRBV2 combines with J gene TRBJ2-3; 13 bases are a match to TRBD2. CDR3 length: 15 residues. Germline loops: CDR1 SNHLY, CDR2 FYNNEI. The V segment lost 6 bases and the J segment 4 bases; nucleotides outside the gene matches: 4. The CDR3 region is CASSQTSGGADTQYF. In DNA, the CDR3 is TGTGCCAGCAGCCAAACTAGCGGGGGGGCAGATACGCAGTATTTT.

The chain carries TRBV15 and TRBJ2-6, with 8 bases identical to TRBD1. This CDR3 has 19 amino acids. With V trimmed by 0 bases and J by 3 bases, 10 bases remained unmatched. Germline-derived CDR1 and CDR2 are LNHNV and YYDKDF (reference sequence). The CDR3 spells CATSRDYGQGAVGANVLTF. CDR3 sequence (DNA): TGTGCCACCAGCAGAGATTACGGGCAGGGGGCGGTTGGGGCCAACGTCCTGACTTTC. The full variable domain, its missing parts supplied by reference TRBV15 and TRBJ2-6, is DAMVIQNPRYQVTQFGKPVTLSCSQTLNHNVMYWYQQKSSQAPKLLFHYYDKDFNNEADTPDNFQSRRPNTSFCFLDIRSPGLGDTAMYLCATSRDYGQGAVGANVLTFGAGSRLTVL.

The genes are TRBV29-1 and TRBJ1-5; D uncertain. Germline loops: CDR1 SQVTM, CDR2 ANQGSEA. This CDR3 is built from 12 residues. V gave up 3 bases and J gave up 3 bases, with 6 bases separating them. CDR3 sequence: CSVEGNNQPQHF. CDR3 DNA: TGCAGCGTTGAGGGCAACAATCAGCCCCAGCATTTT.

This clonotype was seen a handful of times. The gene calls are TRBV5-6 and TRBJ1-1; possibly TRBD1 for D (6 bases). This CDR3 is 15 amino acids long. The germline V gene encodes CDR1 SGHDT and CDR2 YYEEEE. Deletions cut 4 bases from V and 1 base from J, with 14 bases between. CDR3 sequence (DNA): TGTGCCAGCAGCCGTCGGACAGAAAGGAACACTGAAGCTTTCTTT. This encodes CASSRRTERNTEAFF.

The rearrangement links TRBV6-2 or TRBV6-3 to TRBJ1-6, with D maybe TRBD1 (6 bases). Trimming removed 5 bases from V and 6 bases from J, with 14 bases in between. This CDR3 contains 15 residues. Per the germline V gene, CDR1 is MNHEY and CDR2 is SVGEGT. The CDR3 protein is CASSPYRTANSPLHF. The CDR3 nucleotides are TGTGCCAGCAGTCCTTACCGGACAGCTAATTCACCCCTCCACTTT.

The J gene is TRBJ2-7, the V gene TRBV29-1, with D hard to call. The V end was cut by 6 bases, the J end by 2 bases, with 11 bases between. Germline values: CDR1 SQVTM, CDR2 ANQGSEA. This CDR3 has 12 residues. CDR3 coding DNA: TGCAGCGTACTGACCGGACCCTACGAGCAGTACTTC. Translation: CSVLTGPYEQYF.

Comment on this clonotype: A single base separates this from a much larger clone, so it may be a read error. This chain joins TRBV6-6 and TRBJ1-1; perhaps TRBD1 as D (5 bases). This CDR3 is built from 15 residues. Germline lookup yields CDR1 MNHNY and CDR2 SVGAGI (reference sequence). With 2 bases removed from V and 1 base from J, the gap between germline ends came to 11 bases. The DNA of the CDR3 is TGTGCCAGCAGTTACCAACAGGCCCCGAACACTGAAGCTTTCTTT. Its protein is CASSYQQAPNTEAFF.

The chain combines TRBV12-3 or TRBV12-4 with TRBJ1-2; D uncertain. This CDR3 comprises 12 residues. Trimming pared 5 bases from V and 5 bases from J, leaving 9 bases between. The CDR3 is CASSQIGYGYTF. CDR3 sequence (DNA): TGTGCCAGCAGTCAAATAGGGTATGGCTACACCTTC.

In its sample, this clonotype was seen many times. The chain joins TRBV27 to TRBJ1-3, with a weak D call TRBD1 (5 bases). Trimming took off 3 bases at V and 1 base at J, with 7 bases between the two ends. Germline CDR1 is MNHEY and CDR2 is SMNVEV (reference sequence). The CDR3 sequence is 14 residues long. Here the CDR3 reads CASSLRQSGNTIYF. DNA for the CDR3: TGTGCCAGCAGTTTGAGACAGTCTGGAAACACCATATATTTT.

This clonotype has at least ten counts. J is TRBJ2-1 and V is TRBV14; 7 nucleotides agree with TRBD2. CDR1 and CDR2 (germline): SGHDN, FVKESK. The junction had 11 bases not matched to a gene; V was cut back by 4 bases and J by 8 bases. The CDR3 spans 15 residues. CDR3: CASSLMIAGVDEQFF. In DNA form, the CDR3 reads TGTGCCAGCAGCCTGATGATTGCGGGGGTCGATGAGCAGTTCTTC.

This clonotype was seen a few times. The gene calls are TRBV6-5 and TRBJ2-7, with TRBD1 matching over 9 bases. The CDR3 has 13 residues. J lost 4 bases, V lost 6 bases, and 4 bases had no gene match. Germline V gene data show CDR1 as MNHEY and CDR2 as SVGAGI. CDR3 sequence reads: CASSPGTGYEQYF. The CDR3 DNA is TGTGCCAGCAGCCCCGGGACAGGGTACGAGCAGTACTTC.

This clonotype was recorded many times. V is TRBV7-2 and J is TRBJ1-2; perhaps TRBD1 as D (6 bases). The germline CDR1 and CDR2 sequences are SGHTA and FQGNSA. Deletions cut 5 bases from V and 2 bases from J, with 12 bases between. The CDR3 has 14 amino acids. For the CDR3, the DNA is TGTGCCAGCAGCCTAAGGACAGAAAACTATGGCTACACCTTC. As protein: CASSLRTENYGYTF.

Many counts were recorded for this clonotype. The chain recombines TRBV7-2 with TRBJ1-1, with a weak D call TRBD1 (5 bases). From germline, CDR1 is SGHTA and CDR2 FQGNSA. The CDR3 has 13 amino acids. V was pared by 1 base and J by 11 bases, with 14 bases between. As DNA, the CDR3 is TGTGCCAGCAGCTTAGATTTTTGGGGCGCGGCTTTCTTT. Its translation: CASSLDFWGAAFF.

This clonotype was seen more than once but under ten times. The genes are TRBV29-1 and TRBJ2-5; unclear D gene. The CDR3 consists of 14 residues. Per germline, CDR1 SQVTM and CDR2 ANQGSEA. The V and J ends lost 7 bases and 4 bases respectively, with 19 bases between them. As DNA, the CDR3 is TGCAGCGCCGACGCCACCGTCGGCCCAGAGACCCAGTACTTC. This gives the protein CSADATVGPETQYF.

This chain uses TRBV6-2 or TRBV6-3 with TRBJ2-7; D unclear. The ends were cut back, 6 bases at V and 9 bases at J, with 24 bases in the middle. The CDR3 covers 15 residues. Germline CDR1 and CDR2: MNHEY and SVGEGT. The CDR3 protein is CASRPFLERSGGQYF. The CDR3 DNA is TGTGCCAGCAGACCCTTTCTTGAACGATCAGGCGGGCAGTACTTC.

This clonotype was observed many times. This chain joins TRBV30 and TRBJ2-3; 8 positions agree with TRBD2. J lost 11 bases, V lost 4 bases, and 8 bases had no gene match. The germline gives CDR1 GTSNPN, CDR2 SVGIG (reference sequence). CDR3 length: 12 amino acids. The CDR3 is CAWTPGGGQQYF. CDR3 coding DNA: TGTGCCTGGACCCCCGGGGGGGGGCAGCAGTATTTT.

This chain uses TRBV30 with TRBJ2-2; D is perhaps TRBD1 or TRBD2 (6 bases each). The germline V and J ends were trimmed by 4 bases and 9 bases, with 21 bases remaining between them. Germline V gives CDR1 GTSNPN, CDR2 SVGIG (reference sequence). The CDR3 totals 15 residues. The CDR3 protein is CAWNGGGKAARELFF. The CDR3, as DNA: TGTGCCTGGAATGGAGGGGGGAAGGCGGCCAGGGAGCTGTTTTTT.

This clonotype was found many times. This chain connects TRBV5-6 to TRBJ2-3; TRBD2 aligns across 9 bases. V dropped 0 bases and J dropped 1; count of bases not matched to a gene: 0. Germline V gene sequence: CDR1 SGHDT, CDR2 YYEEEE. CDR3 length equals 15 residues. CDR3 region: CASSLASGGTDTQYF. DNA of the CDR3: TGTGCCAGCAGCTTGGCTAGCGGGGGCACAGATACGCAGTATTTT.

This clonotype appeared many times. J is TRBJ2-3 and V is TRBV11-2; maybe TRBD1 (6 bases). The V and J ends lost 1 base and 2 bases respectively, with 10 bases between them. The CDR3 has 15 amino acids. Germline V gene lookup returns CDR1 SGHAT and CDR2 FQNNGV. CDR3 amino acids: CASSLGQAYTDTQYF. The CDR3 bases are TGTGCCAGCAGCTTAGGACAGGCCTACACAGATACGCAGTATTTT.